The T cell receptor beta chain described here comes from a study of blood T cell repertoires in COVID-19. Study-level information: Italy, Spain and the United States were the sources of the convalescent and acute COVID-19 samples.

Original analysis: How many nucleated cells were present was estimated from reference gene primer amplification. Some clones are missing from TCRdb's copy, which holds only in-frame ones; the method was immunoSEQ multiplex PCR. V and J calls and clone size follow that table, whereas D and trimming were derived from the DNA. The sample holds approximately 140,000 clones, around 90% seen once. In its sample, this clone was seen once. The germline V gene has CDR1 MNHNY and CDR2 SVGAGI (reference sequence). The ends were cut back, 4 bases at V and 1 base at J, with 10 bases in the middle. This CDR3 has 14 residues.

The rearrangement uses TRBV6-6 and TRBJ1-1; no reliable D call. The TCR was taken from a woman aged 55-69 years with active or convalescent COVID-19. The specimen sequenced was peripheral blood. The CDR3 DNA follows: TGTGCCAGCAGTTTCCTAATCCGGAACACTGAAGCTTTCTTT. Translation: CASSFLIRNTEAFF.